A selection of T cell receptor beta chains follows, all from one sample in a study of blood T cell repertoires in COVID-19. The method was immunoSEQ multiplex PCR; TCRdb's version includes in-frame clones alone and lacks a portion of them. The table includes approximately 250,000 clones, roughly 86% detected once. Sequenced: peripheral blood. The receptors here all came from a woman in her sixties or seventies who had recovered from COVID-19. Both conserved end residues are part of each CDR3. A D gene is named only where the DNA matches it firmly. A row's size may be missing; if present it is once, few, many or a size class.

cdr3_aa: CASIQDRVYEQYF; cdr3_nt: TGTGCCAGCATCCAGGACAGGGTCTACGAGCAGTACTTC; cdr3_length: 13; v_call: TRBV6-5; clone_size: .; j_call: TRBJ2-7; d_call: TRBD1
cdr3_aa: CASIRQGAGEKLFF; cdr3_nt: TGTGCCAGTATTCGACAGGGAGCGGGCGAAAAACTGTTTTTT; cdr3_length: 14; v_call: TRBV19; clone_size: .; j_call: TRBJ1-4; d_call: TRBD1
cdr3_aa: CASMWTGWGNQPQHF; cdr3_nt: TGTGCCAGTATGTGGACAGGGTGGGGCAATCAGCCCCAGCATTTT; cdr3_length: 15; v_call: TRBV19; clone_size: .; j_call: TRBJ1-5; d_call: TRBD1
cdr3_aa: CASSMGQGGQPQHF; cdr3_nt: TGTGCCAGCAGCATGGGACAGGGGGGCCAGCCCCAGCATTTT; cdr3_length: 14; v_call: TRBV2; clone_size: .; j_call: TRBJ1-5; d_call: TRBD1
cdr3_aa: CASSDTRQGAVGGYTF; cdr3_nt: TGTGCCAGCAGTGACACTCGCCAGGGGGCAGTCGGTGGCTACACCTTC; cdr3_length: 16; v_call: TRBV25-1; clone_size: .; j_call: TRBJ1-2; d_call: TRBD1
cdr3_aa: CASSQAPGGAGETQYF; cdr3_nt: TGTGCCAGCAGCCAAGCCCCGGGGGGCGCGGGAGAGACCCAGTACTTC; cdr3_length: 16; v_call: TRBV3-1/TRBV3-2; clone_size: .; j_call: TRBJ2-5; d_call: .
cdr3_aa: CASSLEAGAYNEQFF; cdr3_nt: TGTGCCAGCAGCTTGGAAGCGGGGGCCTACAATGAGCAGTTCTTC; cdr3_length: 15; v_call: TRBV5-4; clone_size: once; j_call: TRBJ2-1; d_call: TRBD2
cdr3_aa: CASSDLQPGQGTGTFDEQYF; cdr3_nt: TGTGCCAGCAGTGACCTTCAACCGGGACAGGGGACCGGTACGTTCGACGAGCAGTACTTC; cdr3_length: 20; v_call: TRBV6-1; clone_size: many; j_call: TRBJ2-7; d_call: TRBD1
cdr3_aa: CASSLFGETQYF; cdr3_nt: TGTGCCAGCAGTTTATTCGGGGAGACCCAGTACTTC; cdr3_length: 12; v_call: TRBV28; clone_size: once; j_call: TRBJ2-5; d_call: .
cdr3_aa: CAISSPGARYEQYF; cdr3_nt: TGTGCCATCAGTTCTCCGGGAGCTAGGTACGAGCAGTACTTC; cdr3_length: 14; v_call: TRBV10-3; clone_size: .; j_call: TRBJ2-7; d_call: .
cdr3_aa: CASSTGGRELFF; cdr3_nt: TGTGCCAGCAGTACAGGGGGTCGGGAGCTGTTTTTT; cdr3_length: 12; v_call: TRBV11-3; clone_size: .; j_call: TRBJ2-2; d_call: TRBD1
cdr3_aa: CASSELASGGQETQYF; cdr3_nt: TGTGCCAGCAGTGAACTCGCGTCAGGGGGCCAAGAGACCCAGTACTTC; cdr3_length: 16; v_call: TRBV6-1; clone_size: once; j_call: TRBJ2-5; d_call: TRBD1
cdr3_aa: CASTPQRALSYEQYF; cdr3_nt: TGTGCCAGCACCCCCCAGAGGGCACTGTCCTACGAGCAGTACTTC; cdr3_length: 15; v_call: TRBV28; clone_size: .; j_call: TRBJ2-7; d_call: .
cdr3_aa: CASSPPGGVPLHF; cdr3_nt: TGTGCCAGCAGCCCCCCTGGGGGGGTACCCCTCCACTTT; cdr3_length: 13; v_call: TRBV7-9; clone_size: .; j_call: TRBJ1-6; d_call: .
cdr3_aa: CASSYSFGTGDGYTF; cdr3_nt: TGTGCCAGCAGTTACTCATTCGGGACAGGTGATGGCTACACCTTC; cdr3_length: 15; v_call: TRBV6-5; clone_size: few; j_call: TRBJ1-2; d_call: TRBD1
cdr3_aa: CASSQEVRGRRAQPQHF; cdr3_nt: TGTGCCAGCAGCCAAGAAGTAAGGGGGCGCCGGGCTCAGCCCCAGCATTTT; cdr3_length: 17; v_call: TRBV4-2; clone_size: few; j_call: TRBJ1-5; d_call: TRBD1
cdr3_aa: CASSVRGFQQGNIQYF; cdr3_nt: TGTGCCAGCAGTGTTAGGGGCTTCCAACAGGGAAACATTCAGTACTTC; cdr3_length: 16; v_call: TRBV6-1; clone_size: .; j_call: TRBJ2-4; d_call: .
cdr3_aa: CASQRGNGEQFF; cdr3_nt: TGTGCCAGCCAAAGAGGGAATGGTGAGCAGTTCTTC; cdr3_length: 12; v_call: TRBV5-4; clone_size: .; j_call: TRBJ2-1; d_call: .
cdr3_aa: CASSPGTGRRNEQFF; cdr3_nt: TGTGCCAGCAGTCCCGGGACAGGGCGTAGGAATGAGCAGTTCTTC; cdr3_length: 15; v_call: TRBV2; clone_size: few; j_call: TRBJ2-1; d_call: TRBD1
cdr3_aa: CASSVRRGPGELFF; cdr3_nt: TGTGCCAGCAGCGTAAGGCGGGGACCCGGGGAGCTGTTTTTT; cdr3_length: 14; v_call: TRBV9; clone_size: .; j_call: TRBJ2-2; d_call: .
cdr3_aa: CASSQAGTTTYQQYF; cdr3_nt: TGTGCCAGCAGCCAAGCGGGGACAACTACCTACCAGCAGTACTTC; cdr3_length: 15; v_call: TRBV4-2; clone_size: .; j_call: TRBJ2-7; d_call: .
cdr3_aa: CASSLENGATEAFF; cdr3_nt: TGTGCCAGCAGCTTAGAAAATGGAGCCACTGAAGCTTTCTTT; cdr3_length: 14; v_call: TRBV7-2; clone_size: .; j_call: TRBJ1-1; d_call: .
cdr3_aa: CASSQGQGRGDEKLFF; cdr3_nt: TGTGCCAGCAGCCAGGGGCAGGGAAGAGGCGATGAAAAACTGTTTTTT; cdr3_length: 16; v_call: TRBV16; clone_size: once; j_call: TRBJ1-4; d_call: .
cdr3_aa: CASSLGQGATYEQYF; cdr3_nt: TGTGCCAGCAGCTTGGGTCAGGGGGCTACCTACGAGCAGTACTTC; cdr3_length: 15; v_call: TRBV5-4; clone_size: .; j_call: TRBJ2-7; d_call: TRBD1
cdr3_aa: CASTLASANAGNTIYF; cdr3_nt: TGTGCCAGCACGCTAGCCAGCGCAAACGCTGGAAACACCATATATTTT; cdr3_length: 16; v_call: TRBV28; clone_size: .; j_call: TRBJ1-3; d_call: .
cdr3_aa: CASSRLGGEQYF; cdr3_nt: TGTGCCAGCAGCCGTCTGGGGGGCGAGCAGTACTTC; cdr3_length: 12; v_call: TRBV11-3; clone_size: .; j_call: TRBJ2-7; d_call: .
cdr3_aa: CASSLDGGAYGYTF; cdr3_nt: TGCGCCAGCAGCTTGGATGGGGGGGCCTATGGCTACACCTTC; cdr3_length: 14; v_call: TRBV5-1; clone_size: .; j_call: TRBJ1-2; d_call: .
cdr3_aa: CASSLPSDLGYTF; cdr3_nt: TGTGCCAGCAGCTTACCCAGTGATCTTGGCTACACCTTC; cdr3_length: 13; v_call: TRBV7-9; clone_size: few; j_call: TRBJ1-2; d_call: .
cdr3_aa: CASGREVADTQYF; cdr3_nt: TGCGCCAGCGGGAGGGAGGTCGCAGATACGCAGTATTTT; cdr3_length: 13; v_call: TRBV5-1; clone_size: .; j_call: TRBJ2-3; d_call: TRBD2
cdr3_aa: CSAQAPGEQYF; cdr3_nt: TGCAGTGCTCAAGCACCGGGCGAGCAGTACTTC; cdr3_length: 11; v_call: TRBV20-1; clone_size: .; j_call: TRBJ2-7; d_call: .
cdr3_aa: CSGTTGGLTEAFF; cdr3_nt: TGCAGCGGAACGACAGGGGGTCTCACTGAAGCTTTCTTT; cdr3_length: 13; v_call: TRBV29-1; clone_size: .; j_call: TRBJ1-1; d_call: TRBD1
cdr3_aa: CASSDDSREKLFF; cdr3_nt: TGTGCCAGCAGTGATGATTCCCGGGAAAAACTGTTTTTT; cdr3_length: 13; v_call: TRBV2; clone_size: .; j_call: TRBJ1-4; d_call: .
cdr3_aa: CATSSRLAGLSLMVDTQYF; cdr3_nt: TGTGCCACCAGCAGCAGACTAGCGGGATTATCTCTGATGGTAGATACGCAGTATTTT; cdr3_length: 19; v_call: TRBV15; clone_size: once; j_call: TRBJ2-3; d_call: TRBD2
cdr3_aa: CASSLFPGTYEQYF; cdr3_nt: TGTGCCAGCAGCTTATTCCCAGGGACCTACGAGCAGTACTTC; cdr3_length: 14; v_call: TRBV7-3; clone_size: .; j_call: TRBJ2-7; d_call: .
cdr3_aa: CASSPHGGALYEQYF; cdr3_nt: TGTGCCAGCAGCCCCCACGGAGGGGCCCTCTACGAGCAGTACTTC; cdr3_length: 15; v_call: TRBV7-8; clone_size: .; j_call: TRBJ2-7; d_call: .
cdr3_aa: CASSIGQGWNTEAFF; cdr3_nt: TGTGCCAGTAGTATAGGGCAGGGTTGGAACACTGAAGCTTTCTTT; cdr3_length: 15; v_call: TRBV19; clone_size: once; j_call: TRBJ1-1; d_call: .
cdr3_aa: CASRRDRGTEAFF; cdr3_nt: TGTGCCAGCAGGCGGGACAGGGGGACTGAAGCTTTCTTT; cdr3_length: 13; v_call: TRBV6-4; clone_size: .; j_call: TRBJ1-1; d_call: TRBD1
cdr3_aa: CASSLNRGRNTGELFF; cdr3_nt: TGTGCCAGCAGCCTAAACAGGGGGCGGAACACCGGGGAGCTGTTTTTT; cdr3_length: 16; v_call: TRBV11-2; clone_size: .; j_call: TRBJ2-2; d_call: TRBD1
cdr3_aa: CASSAGGESVYGYTF; cdr3_nt: TGTGCCAGCAGCGCGGGGGGCGAGTCAGTCTATGGCTACACCTTC; cdr3_length: 15; v_call: TRBV9; clone_size: few; j_call: TRBJ1-2; d_call: .
cdr3_aa: CASSEAGTGLSYEQYF; cdr3_nt: TGTGCCAGCAGTGAAGCGGGAACAGGGCTCTCCTACGAGCAGTACTTC; cdr3_length: 16; v_call: TRBV6-1; clone_size: .; j_call: TRBJ2-7; d_call: .
cdr3_aa: CASSIRQGVMNTGELFF; cdr3_nt: TGTGCCAGCAGCATACGACAGGGTGTGATGAACACCGGGGAGCTGTTTTTT; cdr3_length: 17; v_call: TRBV11-3; clone_size: .; j_call: TRBJ2-2; d_call: TRBD1
cdr3_aa: CASSQVTRGRRTEAFF; cdr3_nt: TGTGCCAGCAGCCAAGTTACCAGGGGGAGGAGGACTGAAGCTTTCTTT; cdr3_length: 16; v_call: TRBV4-2; clone_size: .; j_call: TRBJ1-1; d_call: TRBD1
cdr3_aa: CASSQRRGGTGNTIYF; cdr3_nt: TGTGCCAGCAGCCAGAGGAGGGGGGGAACGGGAAACACCATATATTTT; cdr3_length: 16; v_call: TRBV3-1/TRBV3-2; clone_size: .; j_call: TRBJ1-3; d_call: .
cdr3_aa: CASTQTGINSPLHF; cdr3_nt: TGTGCCAGCACCCAGACAGGGATAAATTCACCCCTCCACTTT; cdr3_length: 14; v_call: TRBV25-1; clone_size: .; j_call: TRBJ1-6; d_call: TRBD1
cdr3_aa: CASSLRGTTNEKLFF; cdr3_nt: TGCGCCAGCAGCTTGAGGGGAACAACTAATGAAAAACTGTTTTTT; cdr3_length: 15; v_call: TRBV5-1; clone_size: .; j_call: TRBJ1-4; d_call: .
cdr3_aa: CASSQGTGETYEAFF; cdr3_nt: TGTGCCAGCAGCCAAGGGACAGGGGAAACGTATGAAGCTTTCTTT; cdr3_length: 15; v_call: TRBV5-8; clone_size: .; j_call: TRBJ1-1; d_call: TRBD1
cdr3_aa: CASSPAGTSSYEQYF; cdr3_nt: TGTGCCAGCAGCCCCGCGGGTACCTCCTCCTACGAGCAGTACTTC; cdr3_length: 15; v_call: TRBV5-5; clone_size: .; j_call: TRBJ2-7; d_call: .
cdr3_aa: CASSLRNSPLHF; cdr3_nt: TGTGCCAGCAGCTTACGTAATTCACCCCTCCACTTT; cdr3_length: 12; v_call: TRBV13; clone_size: .; j_call: TRBJ1-6; d_call: .